One T cell receptor (beta chain) is described in this entry. Antigen specificity is unknown. Regarding treatment: roughly 18 received Ad26.COV2.S at low or high dose, single or two shots; 5 received placebo; per-sample allocation not given. After the first vaccine or placebo injection, samples were drawn on day 63. Germline-derived CDR1 and CDR2 are SNHLY and FYNNEI. Trimming removed 8 bases at V and 1 base at J, with 15 bases between. This CDR3 spans 14 amino acids. Generated by immunoSEQ multiplex PCR, the TCRdb table keeps only in-frame clones and is missing some. The table has 330,000 or so clones, about nine tenths seen once; the top ten hold around 5%. This entry belongs to a study of Ad26.COV2.S vaccination and SARS-CoV-2 variants. Study-level results: Vaccine and placebo recipients had similar non-spike TCR breadth.

Here the sequenced sample was peripheral blood, taken in a trial of Ad26.COV2.S vaccine versus placebo. The receptor comes from a person aged 18-60 years who received the Ad26.COV2.S COVID-19 vaccine or a placebo. V and J are TRBV2 and TRBJ2-7; either TRBD1 or TRBD2 may supply D (5 bases each). CDR3 loop: CASQKGTASYEQYF. The CDR3 DNA follows: TGTGCCAGCCAAAAAGGGACCGCGTCCTACGAGCAGTACTTC.